This is a list of T cell receptor beta chains from one sample in a study of spatial heterogeneity in lung cancer. TCRdb independently ran MiXCR on the 5' RACE reads; one entry per CDR3 protein. The sample lists about 1,500 distinct CDR3 sequences, approximately 24% occurring once. Sequenced material: lung tumor tissue, taken at surgery. All receptors derive from a female donor with early-stage non-small cell lung cancer. CDR3s include the opening cysteine and the closing phenylalanine or tryptophan. D genes are given only for firm matches. The size entry is marked missing in some rows and otherwise reads once, few, many or a size class.

d_call,v_call,clone_size,j_call,cdr3_nt,cdr3_aa
TRBD2,TRBV2,.,TRBJ2-1,TGTGCCAGCAGACCGGGACTAGGATACAATGAGCAGTTCTTC,CASRPGLGYNEQFF
TRBD1,TRBV27,large,TRBJ2-7,TGTGCCAGCAGTCAAGGGGGCCCCTCCTACGAGCAGTACTTC,CASSQGGPSYEQYF
TRBD2,TRBV5-1,few,TRBJ2-7,TGCGCCAGCAACACGGATCCGGGACTAGCAGGCGAGCAGTACTTC,CASNTDPGLAGEQYF
.,TRBV7-2,medium-sized,TRBJ2-1,TGTGCCAGCAGCTTAGATAGCGGACCATACAATGAGCAGTTCTTC,CASSLDSGPYNEQFF
.,TRBV5-1,large,TRBJ2-4,TGCGCCAGCAGCTTGGACTTTGGCATTCAGTACTTC,CASSLDFGIQYF
TRBD2,TRBV10-3,large,TRBJ2-1,TGTGCCATCTATAGCGGGGGGGCTAGCAATGAGCAGTTCTTC,CAIYSGGASNEQFF
TRBD2,TRBV10-3,.,TRBJ2-5,TGTGCCATCAGTACTAGCGGGGGGGCCCAAGAGACCCAGTACTTC,CAISTSGGAQETQYF
TRBD1,TRBV27,large,TRBJ2-7,TGTGCCAGCTGGGACAGGGGTAACGAGCAGTACTTC,CASWDRGNEQYF
TRBD2,TRBV6-1,.,TRBJ2-5,TGTGCCATCTTCCTAGCGGGGATAAAGACCCAGTACTTC,CAIFLAGIKTQYF
.,TRBV11-2,medium-sized,TRBJ1-1,TGTGCCAGCAGAAACATTACAGGGAGAGTTGCTTTCTTT,CASRNITGRVAFF
TRBD2,TRBV28,few,TRBJ2-3,TGTGCGTCGACTAGCGGGGGTATAGCAGATACGCAGTATTTT,CASTSGGIADTQYF
TRBD2,TRBV3-1,medium-sized,TRBJ2-5,TGTGCCAGCAGCCCTCGGACTAGCGGGACCAGGGGGGAGACCCAGTACTTC,CASSPRTSGTRGETQYF
.,TRBV7-9,few,TRBJ2-7,TGTGCCAGCAGCCCGGACGGAGCCTCGGGCTACGAGCAGTACTTC,CASSPDGASGYEQYF
.,TRBV3-1,medium-sized,TRBJ1-1,TGTGCCAGCAGCCATCGATTGAACACTGAAGCTTTCTTT,CASSHRLNTEAFF
.,TRBV11-2,.,TRBJ2-1,TGTGCCAGCAGCTTATTTGGGACCCGGAGGGAGCAGTTCTTC,CASSLFGTRREQFF
TRBD2,TRBV7-2,medium-sized,TRBJ2-1,TGTGCCAGCAGCGTTACTAGGACTAGCGGGGTCGCTCCTAGCCGGTCCAATGAGCAGTTCTTC,CASSVTRTSGVAPSRSNEQFF
TRBD1,TRBV6-2/TRBV6-3,medium-sized,TRBJ2-1,TGTGCCAGCAGTACTGGGACAGGGGCAGATGAGCAGTTCTTC,CASSTGTGADEQFF
.,TRBV6-6,.,TRBJ2-7,TGTGCCAGCAGTTACGAGACAGCGTACGAGCAGTACTTC,CASSYETAYEQYF
TRBD2,TRBV14,.,TRBJ2-5,TGTGCCAGCGGACCGAGAGCGGGAGGAGAGACCCAGTACTTC,CASGPRAGGETQYF
.,TRBV27,once,TRBJ2-3,TGTGCCAGCAGTTTAATCCCCGGGCGTGGGCAGCTTTTGGATACGCAGTATTTT,CASSLIPGRGQLLDTQYF
TRBD2,TRBV3-1,large,TRBJ2-2,TGTGCCAGCAGCCTGCTAGCGGCCGGGGAGCTGTTTTTT,CASSLLAAGELFF
.,TRBV20-1,medium-sized,TRBJ2-1,TGCAGTGCTAGAGATCTCAGGGCCTTTACCGGGAATGAGCAGTTCTTC,CSARDLRAFTGNEQFF
TRBD1,TRBV29-1,.,TRBJ2-7,TGCAGCGTTGAAACCGGACAGGAGAACTACGAGCAGTACTTC,CSVETGQENYEQYF
.,TRBV19,few,TRBJ2-2,TGTGCCAGTCGCACCGGACGGGACTCCGGGGAGCTGTTTTTT,CASRTGRDSGELFF
TRBD1,TRBV4-3,few,TRBJ1-5,TGCGCCAGCAGCCAAGAGTACGGGGGACAGTTACAGGCGACCAATCAGCCCCAGCATTTT,CASSQEYGGQLQATNQPQHF
.,TRBV11-3,few,TRBJ2-7,TGTGCCAGCAGCTTAGATCGGGACTTCAGCTCCTACGAGCAGTACTTC,CASSLDRDFSSYEQYF
.,TRBV2,medium-sized,TRBJ2-7,TGTGCCAGCCCGGGGCTGGGGGGACACGAGCAGTACTTC,CASPGLGGHEQYF
.,TRBV10-3,.,TRBJ2-3,TGTGCCATCAGTGGGGGTCGATTCACAGATACGCAGTATTTT,CAISGGRFTDTQYF
.,TRBV4-2,.,TRBJ1-2,TGTGCCAGCAGCCTCACCGGTCGACAGGTTGGCTACACCTTC,CASSLTGRQVGYTF
.,TRBV9,.,TRBJ1-6,TGTGCCAGCAGCGTAGAGGTCATAAATTCACCCCTCCACTTT,CASSVEVINSPLHF
.,TRBV5-6,large,TRBJ2-2,TGTGCCAGCAGCTCGGGGTTGTACGGGGAGCTGTTTTTT,CASSSGLYGELFF
.,TRBV20-1,.,TRBJ2-1,TGCAGTGCTAGAGATCTCGTGGGAGGCTACAATGAGCAGTTCTTC,CSARDLVGGYNEQFF
TRBD2,TRBV29-1,medium-sized,TRBJ2-1,TGCAGCGTTGAGGTAGCGGGAGGCTACGATGAGCAGTTCTTC,CSVEVAGGYDEQFF
.,TRBV10-3,medium-sized,TRBJ2-5,TGTGCCATCAGTGAGGGGGTCTTGGAAGAAGAGACCCAGTACTTC,CAISEGVLEEETQYF
.,TRBV7-9,large,TRBJ1-1,TGTGCCAGCAGCTTGACGGTTGCTGAAGCTTTCTTT,CASSLTVAEAFF
TRBD1,TRBV7-6,.,TRBJ2-7,TGTGCCAGCAGCTTACGACAGGGATCTGAGCAGTACTTC,CASSLRQGSEQYF
.,TRBV24-1,.,TRBJ2-1,TGTGCCACCTCGGGGAGTAGCGGAGACCACAATGAGCAGTTCTTC,CATSGSSGDHNEQFF